The entry below describes one T cell receptor beta chain. Its antigen is unidentified. The protocol was immunoSEQ multiplex PCR, while the TCRdb copy is restricted to in-frame clones and leaves out a portion. The table has roughly 2,500,000 clones, under 95% seen once; the top ten hold 0.36%. This sample was taken from a study of shared clonotypes between healthy human individuals. Study-level background: Per donor, three plates held CD4 naive cells, three held CD4 memory, two held CD8 naive and one held CD8 memory.

Study-wide findings and caveats: Researchers sampled blood only, noting tissue repertoires likely differ.

V was pared by 4 bases and J by 5 bases, with 5 bases of the junction left unmatched. Germline V gene sequence: CDR1 SNHLY, CDR2 FYNNEI. The CDR3 loop spans 14 amino acids. Naive CD45RA+ and memory CD45RA-negative subsets were split from CD4+ cells. This chain connects TRBV2 to TRBJ2-3; 8 bases are a match to TRBD2. This receptor was obtained from a man younger than 35 in good health. Some clones in this sample may be carry-over from other donors' samples. The material sequenced was naive CD4+ T cells from PBMCs. Subset described: CD45RA+ positively selected. The CDR3 is CASSGSGSRDTQYF. CDR3 in DNA: TGTGCCAGCAGTGGGAGCGGGAGTAGAGATACGCAGTATTTT.